The TCR beta chain under discussion was sequenced for a study of T cells after yellow fever vaccination. The CDR3 has 15 amino acids. Germline V gene sequence: CDR1 KGHSH, CDR2 LQKENI. V was pared by 0 bases and J by 4 bases, with 4 bases of the junction left unmatched. Via MiXCR, TCRdb re-called the 5' RACE reads, giving one row per CDR3 protein. The sample consists of around 250,000 distinct CDR3 sequences, about 7.1% of them appearing once. A few counts support this clonotype. The chain links TRBV18 to TRBJ2-7; 9 nucleotides agree with TRBD1. The TCR sequence derives from a young man who received the YFV17D yellow fever vaccine. Specimen: CD4+ T cells sorted from PBMCs, collected 15 days after the yellow fever booster vaccination. CDR3: CASSPPGTGKYEQYF. The CDR3 DNA sequence: TGTGCCAGCTCACCACCCGGGACAGGGAAGTACGAGCAGTACTTC.